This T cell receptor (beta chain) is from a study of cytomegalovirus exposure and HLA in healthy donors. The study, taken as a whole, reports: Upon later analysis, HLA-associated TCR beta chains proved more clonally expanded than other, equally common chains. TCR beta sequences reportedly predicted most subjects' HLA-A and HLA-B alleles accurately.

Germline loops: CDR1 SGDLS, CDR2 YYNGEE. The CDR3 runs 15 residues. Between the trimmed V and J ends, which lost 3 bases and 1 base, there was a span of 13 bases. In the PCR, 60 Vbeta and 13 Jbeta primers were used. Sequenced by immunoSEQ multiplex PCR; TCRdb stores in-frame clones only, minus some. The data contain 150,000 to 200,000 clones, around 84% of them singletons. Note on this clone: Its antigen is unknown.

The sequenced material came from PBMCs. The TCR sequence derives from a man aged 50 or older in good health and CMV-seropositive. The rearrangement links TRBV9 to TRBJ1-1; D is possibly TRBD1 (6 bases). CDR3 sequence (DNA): TGTGCCAGCAGCGAACCCCAGGGGCCGAACACTGAAGCTTTCTTT. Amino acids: CASSEPQGPNTEAFF. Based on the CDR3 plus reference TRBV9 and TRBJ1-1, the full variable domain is DSGVTQTPKHLITATGQRVTLRCSPRSGDLSVYWYQQSLDQGLQFLIQYYNGEERAKGNILERFSAQQFPDLHSELNLSSLELGDSALYFCASSEPQGPNTEAFFGQGTRLTVV.